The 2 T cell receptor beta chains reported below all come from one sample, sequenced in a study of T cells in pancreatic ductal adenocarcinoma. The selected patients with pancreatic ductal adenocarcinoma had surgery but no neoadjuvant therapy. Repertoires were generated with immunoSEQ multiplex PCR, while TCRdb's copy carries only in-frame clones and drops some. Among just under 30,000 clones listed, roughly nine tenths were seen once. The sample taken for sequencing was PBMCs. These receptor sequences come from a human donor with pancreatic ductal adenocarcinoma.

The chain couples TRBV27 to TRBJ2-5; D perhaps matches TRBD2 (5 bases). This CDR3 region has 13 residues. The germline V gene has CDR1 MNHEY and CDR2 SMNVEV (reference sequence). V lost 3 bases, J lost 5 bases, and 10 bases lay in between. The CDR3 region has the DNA TGTGCCAGCAGTTTCGGGGAAGCTGAGACCCAGTACTTC. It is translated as CASSFGEAETQYF.

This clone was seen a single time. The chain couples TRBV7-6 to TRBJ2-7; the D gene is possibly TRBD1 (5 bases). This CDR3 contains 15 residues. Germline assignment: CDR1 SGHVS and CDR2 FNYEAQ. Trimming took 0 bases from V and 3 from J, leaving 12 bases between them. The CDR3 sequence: CASSLASWGFYEQYF. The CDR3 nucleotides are TGTGCCAGCAGCTTAGCTTCTTGGGGCTTCTACGAGCAGTACTTC.